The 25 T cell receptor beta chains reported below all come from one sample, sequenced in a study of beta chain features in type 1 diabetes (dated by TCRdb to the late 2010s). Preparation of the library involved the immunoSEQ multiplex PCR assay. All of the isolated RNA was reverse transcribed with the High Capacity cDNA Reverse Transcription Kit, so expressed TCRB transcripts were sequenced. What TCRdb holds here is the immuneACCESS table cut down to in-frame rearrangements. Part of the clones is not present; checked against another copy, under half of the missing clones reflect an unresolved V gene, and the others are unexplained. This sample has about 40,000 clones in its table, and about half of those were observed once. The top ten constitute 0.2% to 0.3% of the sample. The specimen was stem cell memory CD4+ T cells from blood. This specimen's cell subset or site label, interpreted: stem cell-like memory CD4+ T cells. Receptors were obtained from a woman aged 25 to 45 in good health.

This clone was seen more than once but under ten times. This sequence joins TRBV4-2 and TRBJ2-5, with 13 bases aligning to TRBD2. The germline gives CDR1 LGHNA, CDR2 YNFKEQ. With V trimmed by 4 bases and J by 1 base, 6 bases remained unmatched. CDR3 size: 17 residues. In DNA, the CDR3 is TGTGCCAGCAGCCCTAGGACTAGCGGGGGTTTCCAAGAGACCCAGTACTTC. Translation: CASSPRTSGGFQETQYF.

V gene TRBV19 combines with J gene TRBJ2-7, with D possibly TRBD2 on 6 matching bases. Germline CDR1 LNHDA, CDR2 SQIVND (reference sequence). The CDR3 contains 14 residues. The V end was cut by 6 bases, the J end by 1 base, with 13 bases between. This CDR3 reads CASSPTGTSYEQYF. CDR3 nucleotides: TGTGCCAGTAGCCCGACCGGGACTTCCTACGAGCAGTACTTC.

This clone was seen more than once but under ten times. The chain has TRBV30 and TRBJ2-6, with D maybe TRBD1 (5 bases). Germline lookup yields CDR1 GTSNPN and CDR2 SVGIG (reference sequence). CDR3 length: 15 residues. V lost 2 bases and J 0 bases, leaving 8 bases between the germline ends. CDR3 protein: CAWSSDSSGANVLTF. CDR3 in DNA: TGTGCCTGGAGTTCAGACAGCTCTGGGGCCAACGTCCTGACTTTC.

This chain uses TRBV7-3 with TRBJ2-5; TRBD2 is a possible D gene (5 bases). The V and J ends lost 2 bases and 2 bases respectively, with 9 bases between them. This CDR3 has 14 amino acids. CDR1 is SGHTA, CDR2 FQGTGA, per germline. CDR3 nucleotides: TGTGCCAGCAGCTTATCCCCGGGGCAAGAGACCCAGTACTTC. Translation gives CASSLSPGQETQYF.

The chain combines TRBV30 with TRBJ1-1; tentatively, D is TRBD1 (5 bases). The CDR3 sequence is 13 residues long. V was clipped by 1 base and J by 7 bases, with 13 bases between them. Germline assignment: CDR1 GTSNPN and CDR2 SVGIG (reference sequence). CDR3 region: CAWSAGQLGEAFF. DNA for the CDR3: TGTGCCTGGAGTGCCGGACAATTGGGTGAAGCTTTCTTT.

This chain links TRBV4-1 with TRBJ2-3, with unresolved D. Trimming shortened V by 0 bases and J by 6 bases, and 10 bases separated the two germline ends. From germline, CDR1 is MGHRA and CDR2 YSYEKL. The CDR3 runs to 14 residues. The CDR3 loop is CASSQDPHGDTQYF. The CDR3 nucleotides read TGCGCCAGCAGCCAAGATCCCCACGGGGATACGCAGTATTTT.

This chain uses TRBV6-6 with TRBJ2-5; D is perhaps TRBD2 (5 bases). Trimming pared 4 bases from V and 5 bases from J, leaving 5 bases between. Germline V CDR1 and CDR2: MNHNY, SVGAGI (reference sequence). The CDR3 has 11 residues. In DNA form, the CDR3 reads TGTGCCAGCAGTTCGGGGGAGACCCAGTACTTC. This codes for CASSSGETQYF.

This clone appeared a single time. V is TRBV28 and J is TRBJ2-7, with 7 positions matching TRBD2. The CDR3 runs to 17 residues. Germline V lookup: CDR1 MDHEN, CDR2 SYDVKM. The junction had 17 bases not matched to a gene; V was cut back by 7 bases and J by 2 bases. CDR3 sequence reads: CASTPLEGRAKTYEQYF. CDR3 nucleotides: TGTGCCAGCACCCCGTTGGAAGGGAGGGCCAAGACCTACGAGCAGTACTTC.

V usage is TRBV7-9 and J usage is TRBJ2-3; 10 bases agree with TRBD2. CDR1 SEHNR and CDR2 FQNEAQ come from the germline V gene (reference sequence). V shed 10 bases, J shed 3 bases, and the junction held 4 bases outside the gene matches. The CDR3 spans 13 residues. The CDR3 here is CATGAGGTDTQYF. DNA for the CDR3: TGTGCCACCGGAGCGGGAGGGACAGATACGCAGTATTTT. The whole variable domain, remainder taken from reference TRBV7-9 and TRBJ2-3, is DTGVSQNPRHKITKRGQNVTFRCDPISEHNRLYWYRQTLGQGPEFLTYFQNEAQLEKSRLLSDRFSAERPKGSFSTLEIQRTEQGDSAMYLCATGAGGTDTQYFGPGTRLTVL.

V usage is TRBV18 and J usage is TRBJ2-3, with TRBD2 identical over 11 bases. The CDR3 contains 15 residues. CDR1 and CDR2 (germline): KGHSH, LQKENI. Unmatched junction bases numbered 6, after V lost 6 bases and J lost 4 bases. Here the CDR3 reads CASSRTSGSPDTQYF. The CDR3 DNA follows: TGTGCCAGCTCTCGGACTAGCGGGTCCCCAGATACGCAGTATTTT.

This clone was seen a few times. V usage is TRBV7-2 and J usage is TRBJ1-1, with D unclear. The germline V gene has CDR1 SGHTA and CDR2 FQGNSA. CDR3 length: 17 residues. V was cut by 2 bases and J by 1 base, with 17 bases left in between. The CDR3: CASSLSQFGFGNTEAFF. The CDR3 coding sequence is TGTGCCAGCAGCTTAAGTCAGTTCGGGTTTGGGAACACTGAAGCTTTCTTT.

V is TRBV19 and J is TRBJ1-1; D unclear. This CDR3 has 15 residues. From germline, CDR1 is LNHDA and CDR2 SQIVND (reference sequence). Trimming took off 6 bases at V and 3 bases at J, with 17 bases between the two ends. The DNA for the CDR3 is TGTGCCAGTAGACGCACGTCGGGGTTGGACACTGAAGCTTTCTTT. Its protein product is CASRRTSGLDTEAFF.

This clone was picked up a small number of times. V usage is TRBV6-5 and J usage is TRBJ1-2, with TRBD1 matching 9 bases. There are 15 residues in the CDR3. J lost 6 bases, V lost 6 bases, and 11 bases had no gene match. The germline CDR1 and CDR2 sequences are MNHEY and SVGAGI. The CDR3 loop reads CASRLQGQGINGYTF. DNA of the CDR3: TGTGCCAGCAGACTTCAGGGACAGGGTATCAATGGCTACACCTTC.

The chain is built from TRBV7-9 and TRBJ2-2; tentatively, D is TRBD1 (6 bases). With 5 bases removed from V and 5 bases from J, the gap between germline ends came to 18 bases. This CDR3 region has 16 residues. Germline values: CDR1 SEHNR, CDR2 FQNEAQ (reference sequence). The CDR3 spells CASSARGIQGTGELFF. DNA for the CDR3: TGTGCCAGCAGCGCGAGAGGAATCCAGGGGACCGGGGAGCTGTTTTTT.

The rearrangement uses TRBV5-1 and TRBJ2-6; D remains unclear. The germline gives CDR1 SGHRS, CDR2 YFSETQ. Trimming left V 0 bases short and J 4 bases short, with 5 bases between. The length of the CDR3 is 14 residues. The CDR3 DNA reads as TGCGCCAGCAGCTTGGAGACAGGGGCCAACGTCCTGACTTTC. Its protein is CASSLETGANVLTF.

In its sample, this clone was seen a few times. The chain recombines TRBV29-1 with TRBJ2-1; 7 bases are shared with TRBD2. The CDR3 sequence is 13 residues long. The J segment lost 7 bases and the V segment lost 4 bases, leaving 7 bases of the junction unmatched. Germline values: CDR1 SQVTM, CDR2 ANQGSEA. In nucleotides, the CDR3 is TGCAGCGTTGCTAGCGGAAATAAGAATGAGCAGTTCTTC. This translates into CSVASGNKNEQFF.

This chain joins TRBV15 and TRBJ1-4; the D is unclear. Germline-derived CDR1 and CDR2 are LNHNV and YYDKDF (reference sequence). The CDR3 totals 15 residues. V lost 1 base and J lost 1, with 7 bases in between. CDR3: CATSRAQETNEKLFF. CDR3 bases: TGTGCCACCAGCAGAGCGCAGGAAACTAATGAAAAACTGTTTTTT.

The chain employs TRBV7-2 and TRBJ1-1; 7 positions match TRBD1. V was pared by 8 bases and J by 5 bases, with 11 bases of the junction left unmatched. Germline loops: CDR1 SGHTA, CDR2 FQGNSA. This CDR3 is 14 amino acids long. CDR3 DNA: TGTGCCAGCGCAGCTAGGCAGGGGGGAACTGAAGCTTTCTTT. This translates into CASAARQGGTEAFF.

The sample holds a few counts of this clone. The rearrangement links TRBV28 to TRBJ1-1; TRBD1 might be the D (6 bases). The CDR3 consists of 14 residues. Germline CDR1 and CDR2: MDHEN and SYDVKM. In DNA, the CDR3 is TGTTCCGCCGCCTTGGACAGCTTGAACACTGAAGCTTTCTTT. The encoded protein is CSAALDSLNTEAFF.

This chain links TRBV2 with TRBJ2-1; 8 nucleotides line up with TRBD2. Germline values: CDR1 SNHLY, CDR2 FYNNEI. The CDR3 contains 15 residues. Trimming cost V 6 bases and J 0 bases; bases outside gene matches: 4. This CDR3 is CASSPSGSSYNEQFF. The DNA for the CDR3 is TGTGCCAGCAGCCCAAGCGGGAGCTCCTACAATGAGCAGTTCTTC.

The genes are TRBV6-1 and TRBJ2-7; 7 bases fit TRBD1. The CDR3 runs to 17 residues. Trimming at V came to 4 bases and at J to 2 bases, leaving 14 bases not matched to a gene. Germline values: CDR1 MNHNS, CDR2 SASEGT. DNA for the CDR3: TGTGCCAGCAGTGCGGTACGTGGCAGGGGGTCCCCCTACGAGCAGTACTTC. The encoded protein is CASSAVRGRGSPYEQYF.

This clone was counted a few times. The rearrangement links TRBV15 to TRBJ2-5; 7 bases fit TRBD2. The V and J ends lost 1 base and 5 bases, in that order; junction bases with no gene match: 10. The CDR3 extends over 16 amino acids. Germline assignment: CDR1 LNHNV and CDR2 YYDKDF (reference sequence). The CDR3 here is CATSRGPGGSKETQYF. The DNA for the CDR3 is TGTGCCACCAGCAGAGGACCCGGGGGGAGTAAGGAGACCCAGTACTTC.

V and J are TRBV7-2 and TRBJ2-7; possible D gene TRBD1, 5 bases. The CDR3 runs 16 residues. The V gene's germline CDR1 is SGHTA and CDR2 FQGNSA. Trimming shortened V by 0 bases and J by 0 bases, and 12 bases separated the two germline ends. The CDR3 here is CASSLAGAASSYEQYF. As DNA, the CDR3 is TGTGCCAGCAGCTTAGCTGGGGCCGCGAGCTCCTACGAGCAGTACTTC.

In nucleotides, the CDR3 is TGTGCCAGCAGTGAACTCGGAAGGGAGGAAACCAATGAGCAGTTCTTC. Translated: CASSELGREETNEQFF. This chain uses TRBV25-1 with TRBJ2-1, with a tentative D call TRBD2 (6 bases). The V gene's germline CDR1 is MGHDK and CDR2 SYGVNS. V lost 2 bases, J lost 6 bases, and 17 bases lay in between. The CDR3 is 16 residues long.

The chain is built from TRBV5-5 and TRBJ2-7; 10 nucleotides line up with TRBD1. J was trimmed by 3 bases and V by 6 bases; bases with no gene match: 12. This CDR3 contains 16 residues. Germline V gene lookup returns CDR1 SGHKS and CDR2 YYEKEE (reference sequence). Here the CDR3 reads CASNRGQGTVIYEQYF. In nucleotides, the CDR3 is TGTGCCAGCAACCGGGGACAGGGGACGGTCATCTACGAGCAGTACTTC.